These T cell receptor beta chains were read from a single sample in a study. TCRdb re-called the RT-PCR reads through MiXCR, storing one row per CDR3 protein. In the table there are more than 600,000 distinct CDR3 sequences, about 14% of which are singletons. Sequencing was carried out using memory CD4+ T cells from blood. The receptors were sampled from a female donor in good health, serving as a healthy control. CDR3s include the opening cysteine and the closing phenylalanine or tryptophan. D genes are given only for firm matches. The listing skips clone size in some rows; elsewhere it reads once, few, many or a size class.

j_gene | v_gene | abundance | d_gene | CDR3aa | CDR3nt
TRBJ1-6 | TRBV7-2 | NA | TRBD1 | CASSLGGQWGSPLHF | TGTGCCAGCAGCCTAGGGGGACAGTGGGGCTCACCCCTCCACTTT
TRBJ2-1 | TRBV11-2 | few | NA | CASSLVPGTLEKQFF | TGTGCCAGCAGCTTAGTGCCAGGGACCCTGGAGAAGCAGTTCTTC
TRBJ1-5 | TRBV15 | many | TRBD1 | CATTHGTANQPQHF | TGTGCCACCACCCATGGGACAGCGAATCAGCCCCAGCATTTT
TRBJ2-5 | TRBV6-1 | many | TRBD2 | CASSPGLAGEETQYF | TGTGCCAGCAGTCCAGGACTAGCGGGAGAAGAGACCCAGTACTTC
TRBJ2-7 | TRBV6-1 | NA | NA | CASSELPSSYEQYF | TGTGCCAGCAGTGAACTTCCGAGTTCCTACGAGCAGTACTTC
TRBJ1-6 | TRBV6-1 | NA | NA | CASIRDIGSPLHF | TGTGCCAGCATTCGGGACATAGGTTCACCCCTCCACTTT
TRBJ1-6 | TRBV28 | NA | NA | CASSLRDLYSPLHF | TGTGCCAGCAGTTTGCGGGACCTTTACTCACCCCTCCACTTT
TRBJ1-5 | TRBV29-1 | few | NA | CSVTQGSQPQHF | TGCAGCGTTACACAGGGTAGTCAGCCCCAGCATTTT
TRBJ1-1 | TRBV6-5 | NA | NA | CASSLTGAREAFF | TGTGCCAGCAGCTTAACGGGGGCCCGGGAAGCTTTCTTT
TRBJ2-2 | TRBV5-1 | few | NA | CASSTRTANTGELFF | TGCGCCAGCAGCACTCGGACAGCGAACACCGGGGAGCTGTTTTTT
TRBJ1-3 | TRBV7-2 | many | NA | CASSNRVSSGNTIYF | TGTGCCAGCAGTAACCGCGTTAGCTCTGGAAACACCATATATTTT
TRBJ2-5 | TRBV24-1 | NA | NA | CATSETGTPQETQYF | TGTGCCACCAGTGAAACCGGGACACCCCAAGAGACCCAGTACTTC
TRBJ2-7 | TRBV28 | NA | NA | CASSANREQYF | TGTGCCAGCAGCGCGAATAGGGAGCAGTACTTC
TRBJ1-5 | TRBV12-3/TRBV12-4 | NA | NA | CASSFNADQPQHF | TGTGCCAGCAGTTTCAATGCGGATCAGCCCCAGCATTTT
TRBJ1-5 | TRBV7-2 | NA | NA | CASSIRVGSNQPQHF | TGTGCCAGCAGCATCAGGGTCGGCAGCAATCAGCCCCAGCATTTT
TRBJ2-3 | TRBV20-1 | NA | NA | CSARDFRQPTDTQYF | TGCAGTGCTAGAGATTTTCGACAGCCCACAGATACGCAGTATTTT
TRBJ2-5 | TRBV20-1 | NA | TRBD2 | CMAAGEQETQYF | TGCATGGCAGCGGGGGAGCAAGAGACCCAGTACTTC
TRBJ2-3 | TRBV6-5 | many | NA | CASSYVGSSTDTQYF | TGTGCCAGCAGTTACGTCGGGAGTAGCACAGATACGCAGTATTTT
TRBJ2-3 | TRBV18 | many | TRBD1 | CASSPQGAYTDTQYF | TGTGCCAGCTCGCCCCAGGGGGCCTACACAGATACGCAGTATTTT
TRBJ1-2 | TRBV11-2 | NA | NA | CASSLVSGRGYTF | TGTGCCAGCAGCTTAGTTTCCGGGAGAGGCTACACCTTC
TRBJ1-1 | TRBV15 | few | TRBD1 | CATSSGQGWTEAFF | TGTGCCACCAGCAGCGGACAGGGGTGGACTGAAGCTTTCTTT
TRBJ2-3 | TRBV5-1 | many | NA | CASSPHGGTDTQYF | TGCGCCAGCAGCCCACATGGGGGGACAGATACGCAGTATTTT
TRBJ1-1 | TRBV6-5 | few | NA | CASSPARLQGRAEAFF | TGTGCCAGCAGTCCCGCCAGGCTCCAGGGGAGAGCTGAAGCTTTCTTT
TRBJ2-5 | TRBV20-1 | many | NA | CSARDRIGGAGTQYF | TGCAGTGCTAGAGATCGAATCGGAGGGGCGGGGACCCAGTACTTC
TRBJ1-5 | TRBV28 | NA | NA | CASRRVSSNQPQHF | TGTGCCAGCAGGCGGGTTTCTAGCAATCAGCCCCAGCATTTT
TRBJ1-5 | TRBV6-1 | many | NA | CASNAAGQPQHF | TGTGCCAGCAATGCCGCGGGTCAGCCCCAGCATTTT
TRBJ2-1 | TRBV11-2 | few | NA | CASSSRLSLYNEQFF | TGTGCCAGCAGCTCCCGACTATCCCTATACAATGAGCAGTTCTTC
TRBJ2-3 | TRBV7-2 | NA | TRBD2 | CASSFVSGSGVADTQYF | TGTGCCAGCAGCTTTGTTAGCGGGAGTGGAGTGGCAGATACGCAGTATTTT
TRBJ2-7 | TRBV7-2 | NA | NA | CASSFGPAYEQYF | TGTGCCAGCAGCTTTGGGCCCGCCTACGAGCAGTACTTC
TRBJ2-3 | TRBV6-5 | many | TRBD2 | CASARGLVPDTQYF | TGTGCCTCAGCGAGAGGACTAGTTCCAGATACGCAGTATTTT
TRBJ2-1 | TRBV30 | NA | NA | CAWSVGLANHNEQFF | TGTGCCTGGAGTGTAGGGCTAGCGAACCACAATGAGCAGTTCTTC
TRBJ2-1 | TRBV12-3/TRBV12-4 | few | TRBD2 | CASSRSGGGYNEQFF | TGTGCCAGCAGCCGAAGCGGGGGGGGTTACAATGAGCAGTTCTTC
TRBJ2-7 | TRBV20-1 | many | NA | CSARENRRTYEQYF | TGCAGTGCTAGAGAGAACAGGAGGACCTACGAGCAGTACTTC
TRBJ1-3 | TRBV30 | few | NA | CAWMEWGRSIYF | TGTGCCTGGATGGAGTGGGGGCGGTCCATATATTTT
TRBJ1-5 | TRBV20-1 | few | NA | CSAPPTIDQPQHF | TGCAGTGCTCCCCCGACCATTGATCAGCCCCAGCATTTT
TRBJ2-4 | TRBV5-1 | many | TRBD1 | CASSLDRGTAKNIQYF | TGCGCCAGCAGCTTGGACAGGGGGACGGCCAAAAACATTCAGTACTTC
TRBJ1-2 | TRBV12-3/TRBV12-4 | NA | NA | CASSSSRGDYGYTF | TGTGCCAGCAGTTCAAGCAGGGGTGACTATGGCTACACCTTC
TRBJ1-1 | TRBV20-1 | few | TRBD1 | CSASGTGYTEAFF | TGCAGTGCTAGTGGGACAGGATACACTGAAGCTTTCTTT
TRBJ1-2 | TRBV7-2 | many | NA | CASSLDYANHGYTF | TGTGCCAGCAGCTTAGACTACGCTAACCATGGCTACACCTTC
TRBJ2-1 | TRBV12-3/TRBV12-4 | few | NA | CASSYGQRNEQFF | TGTGCCAGCAGTTACGGACAGCGGAATGAGCAGTTCTTC
TRBJ2-5 | TRBV27 | many | TRBD1 | CASSRDREGETQYF | TGTGCCAGCAGTAGGGACAGGGAGGGGGAGACCCAGTACTTC
TRBJ2-1 | TRBV15 | many | NA | CATSRDVREPDEQFF | TGTGCCACCAGCAGAGATGTGAGGGAGCCCGATGAGCAGTTCTTC
TRBJ2-7 | TRBV29-1 | many | NA | CSVVSSWRSYEQYF | TGCAGCGTTGTAAGTAGTTGGCGCTCCTACGAGCAGTACTTC
TRBJ2-7 | TRBV2 | NA | NA | CASRVDSHPPYEQYF | TGTGCCAGCAGGGTGGACAGCCATCCCCCCTACGAGCAGTACTTC
TRBJ2-7 | TRBV7-9 | NA | TRBD2 | CASSLGSGRSYEQYF | TGTGCCAGCAGCTTAGGCTCCGGGAGGTCATACGAGCAGTACTTC
TRBJ2-5 | TRBV12-3/TRBV12-4 | once | TRBD2 | CASSAPSGMVETQYF | TGTGCCAGCAGTGCACCTAGCGGCATGGTAGAGACCCAGTACTTC
TRBJ2-7 | TRBV18 | NA | NA | CASSPGVQGAYEQYF | TGTGCCAGCTCACCTGGAGTCCAAGGGGCCTACGAGCAGTACTTC
TRBJ1-5 | TRBV20-1 | few | TRBD1 | CSAIPPGQGAEPQHF | TGCAGTGCTATCCCTCCCGGACAGGGGGCTGAGCCCCAGCATTTT